These T cell receptor beta chains were read from a single sample in a study of identical twins. TCRdb recomputed calls from the 5' RACE reads with MiXCR, one row per CDR3 protein. This table holds about 470,000 distinct CDR3 sequences, less than 25% found once. These data were also filed under a second study, of T cells expressing NK-cell markers.

Sequenced input: CD4+ T cells sorted from blood. These receptors originate from a woman aged 18-35 years in good health. Both conserved end residues are part of each CDR3. Each record gives: V gene, clone size, D gene, J gene, CDR3 protein, CDR3 DNA. D genes are given only for firm matches. The listing skips clone size in some rows; elsewhere it reads once, few, many or a size class.

V gene: TRBV12-3/TRBV12-4
clone size: many
D gene: .
J gene: TRBJ1-5
CDR3 protein: CASSLDRVGQPQHF
CDR3 DNA: TGTGCCAGCAGTTTAGACAGGGTAGGACAGCCCCAGCATTTT

V gene: TRBV20-1
clone size: many
D gene: .
J gene: TRBJ1-5
CDR3 protein: CSARGSRGQPQHF
CDR3 DNA: TGCAGTGCTAGGGGGAGCCGCGGCCAGCCCCAGCATTTT

V gene: TRBV24-1
clone size: .
D gene: TRBD2
J gene: TRBJ2-5
CDR3 protein: CATSPGGQETQYF
CDR3 DNA: TGTGCCACCAGTCCCGGGGGGCAAGAGACCCAGTACTTC

V gene: TRBV7-9
clone size: few
D gene: TRBD1
J gene: TRBJ1-3
CDR3 protein: CASSLTGTSGNTIYF
CDR3 DNA: TGTGCCAGCAGCTTGACAGGGACCTCTGGAAACACCATATATTTT

V gene: TRBV20-1
clone size: .
D gene: TRBD2
J gene: TRBJ2-3
CDR3 protein: CSAIKPTSGPGDTQYF
CDR3 DNA: TGCAGTGCTATAAAACCCACTAGCGGTCCCGGAGATACGCAGTATTTT

V gene: TRBV12-3/TRBV12-4
clone size: few
D gene: TRBD2
J gene: TRBJ2-1
CDR3 protein: CASSPRLAGFAEQFF
CDR3 DNA: TGTGCCAGCAGTCCTAGACTAGCGGGATTTGCTGAGCAGTTCTTC

V gene: TRBV9
clone size: few
D gene: .
J gene: TRBJ1-2
CDR3 protein: CASSVGQGRQGYTF
CDR3 DNA: TGTGCCAGCAGCGTAGGGCAGGGACGGCAAGGCTACACCTTC

V gene: TRBV9
clone size: .
D gene: .
J gene: TRBJ1-2
CDR3 protein: CASSVATSNYGYTF
CDR3 DNA: TGTGCCAGCAGCGTAGCAACATCGAACTATGGCTACACCTTC

V gene: TRBV11-2
clone size: few
D gene: TRBD2
J gene: TRBJ2-1
CDR3 protein: CASSLDRSFGGRDSSYNEQFF
CDR3 DNA: TGTGCCAGCAGCTTAGATCGAAGTTTTGGTGGGAGGGATAGCTCCTACAATGAGCAGTTCTTC

V gene: TRBV10-3
clone size: few
D gene: TRBD1
J gene: TRBJ2-2
CDR3 protein: CAISGDRETGELFF
CDR3 DNA: TGTGCCATCAGTGGGGACAGAGAGACCGGGGAGCTGTTTTTT

V gene: TRBV20-1
clone size: .
D gene: .
J gene: TRBJ1-1
CDR3 protein: CSARDRSNTEAFF
CDR3 DNA: TGCAGTGCTAGAGATCGGTCGAACACTGAAGCTTTCTTT

V gene: TRBV12-3/TRBV12-4
clone size: few
D gene: .
J gene: TRBJ2-2
CDR3 protein: CASRSYTFADTGELFF
CDR3 DNA: TGTGCCAGCAGAAGTTACACCTTCGCGGACACCGGGGAGCTGTTTTTT

V gene: TRBV12-3/TRBV12-4
clone size: .
D gene: TRBD1
J gene: TRBJ2-5
CDR3 protein: CASRASTGGETQYF
CDR3 DNA: TGTGCCAGCAGAGCTTCGACAGGGGGAGAGACCCAGTACTTC

V gene: TRBV3-1
clone size: .
D gene: .
J gene: TRBJ2-3
CDR3 protein: CASSQDPSFTDTQYF
CDR3 DNA: TGTGCCAGCAGCCAAGATCCCAGCTTCACAGATACGCAGTATTTT

V gene: TRBV20-1
clone size: few
D gene: .
J gene: TRBJ1-3
CDR3 protein: CSAGMVGGNSGNTIYF
CDR3 DNA: TGCAGTGCTGGCATGGTTGGCGGCAACTCTGGAAACACCATATATTTT

V gene: TRBV10-1
clone size: .
D gene: TRBD2
J gene: TRBJ2-1
CDR3 protein: CASSESGTSGRAEFF
CDR3 DNA: TGCGCCAGCAGTGAGTCAGGGACTAGCGGGAGGGCCGAGTTCTTC

V gene: TRBV18
clone size: .
D gene: .
J gene: TRBJ2-2
CDR3 protein: CASSPQGRVAPFF
CDR3 DNA: TGTGCCAGCTCACCGCAGGGGCGCGTTGCACCGTTTTTT

V gene: TRBV29-1
clone size: few
D gene: .
J gene: TRBJ2-1
CDR3 protein: CSAGGVWGFYNEQFF
CDR3 DNA: TGCAGCGCCGGGGGAGTTTGGGGATTCTACAATGAGCAGTTCTTC

V gene: TRBV9
clone size: few
D gene: TRBD2
J gene: TRBJ2-3
CDR3 protein: CASSVGVRGGPFTDTQYF
CDR3 DNA: TGTGCCAGCAGCGTAGGGGTGCGGGGGGGCCCTTTCACAGATACGCAGTATTTT

V gene: TRBV5-5
clone size: .
D gene: .
J gene: TRBJ1-2
CDR3 protein: CARGPGGIYGYTF
CDR3 DNA: TGTGCCAGGGGCCCCGGGGGCATCTATGGCTACACCTTC

V gene: TRBV30
clone size: .
D gene: .
J gene: TRBJ2-3
CDR3 protein: CAWARGRGTDTQYF
CDR3 DNA: TGTGCCTGGGCTCGCGGGCGGGGTACAGATACGCAGTATTTT

V gene: TRBV3-1
clone size: many
D gene: TRBD2
J gene: TRBJ2-1
CDR3 protein: CASSTTGTSSYEQFF
CDR3 DNA: TGTGCCAGCAGTACAACCGGGACTAGCTCCTATGAGCAGTTCTTC

V gene: TRBV6-1
clone size: few
D gene: TRBD2
J gene: TRBJ2-1
CDR3 protein: CASRPGLAGVNEQFF
CDR3 DNA: TGTGCCAGCAGACCGGGACTAGCGGGAGTAAATGAGCAGTTCTTC

V gene: TRBV20-1
clone size: .
D gene: TRBD2
J gene: TRBJ2-7
CDR3 protein: CSATLAGLYEQYF
CDR3 DNA: TGCAGTGCCACACTAGCGGGACTCTACGAGCAGTACTTC

V gene: TRBV4-2
clone size: .
D gene: .
J gene: TRBJ1-1
CDR3 protein: CASSPGKGGYTEAFF
CDR3 DNA: TGTGCCAGCAGCCCAGGAAAGGGGGGGTACACTGAAGCTTTCTTT

V gene: TRBV20-1
clone size: few
D gene: .
J gene: TRBJ1-4
CDR3 protein: CSARGRGNEKLFF
CDR3 DNA: TGCAGTGCTAGGGGTAGGGGAAATGAAAAACTGTTTTTT

V gene: TRBV10-2
clone size: many
D gene: TRBD1
J gene: TRBJ2-2
CDR3 protein: CASSARGPDTGELFF
CDR3 DNA: TGCGCCAGCAGTGCGAGGGGGCCCGACACCGGGGAGCTGTTTTTT

V gene: TRBV6-1
clone size: .
D gene: .
J gene: TRBJ2-1
CDR3 protein: CASSETGSSYNEQFF
CDR3 DNA: TGTGCCAGCAGTGAGACGGGGAGCTCCTACAATGAGCAGTTCTTC

V gene: TRBV25-1
clone size: .
D gene: .
J gene: TRBJ2-7
CDR3 protein: CASSYPGTPPYEQYF
CDR3 DNA: TGTGCCAGCAGTTACCCCGGGACACCACCCTACGAGCAGTACTTC

V gene: TRBV11-2
clone size: few
D gene: .
J gene: TRBJ2-3
CDR3 protein: CASSLFGDTQYF
CDR3 DNA: TGTGCCAGCAGCTTATTTGGGGATACGCAGTATTTT

V gene: TRBV11-1
clone size: few
D gene: TRBD2
J gene: TRBJ2-2
CDR3 protein: CASSLGYGGGTGELFF
CDR3 DNA: TGTGCCAGCAGCTTAGGATACGGCGGGGGAACCGGGGAGCTGTTTTTT

V gene: TRBV12-3/TRBV12-4
clone size: many
D gene: .
J gene: TRBJ2-2
CDR3 protein: CASTLGLGELFF
CDR3 DNA: TGTGCCAGCACCCTGGGCCTCGGGGAGCTGTTTTTT

V gene: TRBV7-3
clone size: .
D gene: TRBD1
J gene: TRBJ2-1
CDR3 protein: CASSLGGQSNEQFF
CDR3 DNA: TGTGCCAGCAGTTTAGGGGGACAGAGCAATGAGCAGTTCTTC

V gene: TRBV14
clone size: few
D gene: TRBD2
J gene: TRBJ2-4
CDR3 protein: CASSHRERGIQYF
CDR3 DNA: TGTGCCAGCAGCCATCGGGAGCGGGGCATTCAGTACTTC

V gene: TRBV3-1
clone size: few
D gene: TRBD2
J gene: TRBJ2-2
CDR3 protein: CASSYGTEASGSGLFF
CDR3 DNA: TGTGCCAGCAGCTACGGGACCGAGGCTAGCGGCTCGGGGCTGTTTTTT

V gene: TRBV20-1
clone size: .
D gene: .
J gene: TRBJ2-3
CDR3 protein: CSARESRGADTQYF
CDR3 DNA: TGCAGTGCTAGAGAGTCGAGGGGCGCAGATACGCAGTATTTT

V gene: TRBV7-2
clone size: few
D gene: TRBD2
J gene: TRBJ2-1
CDR3 protein: CASSLAPSGPEQFF
CDR3 DNA: TGTGCCAGCAGCTTAGCCCCTAGCGGGCCGGAGCAGTTCTTC

V gene: TRBV27
clone size: few
D gene: TRBD1
J gene: TRBJ1-5
CDR3 protein: CASSKDRGHQPQHF
CDR3 DNA: TGTGCCAGCAGCAAGGACAGGGGGCATCAGCCCCAGCATTTT

V gene: TRBV20-1
clone size: .
D gene: .
J gene: TRBJ2-7
CDR3 protein: CSAPAPDYEQYF
CDR3 DNA: TGCAGTGCTCCTGCTCCCGATTACGAGCAGTACTTC

V gene: TRBV6-5
clone size: few
D gene: TRBD1
J gene: TRBJ1-1
CDR3 protein: CASSYTHRGTEAFF
CDR3 DNA: TGTGCCAGCAGTTACACCCACAGGGGAACTGAAGCTTTCTTT

V gene: TRBV5-1
clone size: few
D gene: .
J gene: TRBJ2-7
CDR3 protein: CASSSGARGSYEQYF
CDR3 DNA: TGCGCCAGCAGCTCTGGTGCTAGGGGCTCCTACGAGCAGTACTTC

V gene: TRBV18
clone size: .
D gene: .
J gene: TRBJ2-7
CDR3 protein: CASSPSLTGGPDEQYF
CDR3 DNA: TGTGCCAGCTCACCATCTTTAACTGGGGGACCGGACGAGCAGTACTTC

V gene: TRBV20-1
clone size: few
D gene: .
J gene: TRBJ1-2
CDR3 protein: CSAPSTMAGLGKGYTF
CDR3 DNA: TGCAGTGCTCCCTCCACCATGGCAGGGTTAGGAAAAGGCTACACCTTC

V gene: TRBV6-5
clone size: .
D gene: TRBD2
J gene: TRBJ2-5
CDR3 protein: CASSYLAGGVETQYF
CDR3 DNA: TGTGCCAGCAGTTATCTAGCGGGAGGAGTTGAGACCCAGTACTTC

V gene: TRBV7-8
clone size: few
D gene: TRBD2
J gene: TRBJ2-1
CDR3 protein: CASSLGRALAGETYNEQFF
CDR3 DNA: TGTGCCAGCAGCCTCGGCCGGGCACTAGCGGGGGAGACCTACAATGAGCAGTTCTTC

V gene: TRBV9
clone size: .
D gene: .
J gene: TRBJ2-3
CDR3 protein: CASSVAPGGIDTQYF
CDR3 DNA: TGTGCCAGCAGCGTAGCTCCGGGGGGCATAGATACGCAGTATTTT

V gene: TRBV9
clone size: few
D gene: .
J gene: TRBJ2-7
CDR3 protein: CASSVSPNREDEQYF
CDR3 DNA: TGTGCCAGCAGCGTAAGTCCAAACAGGGAGGACGAGCAGTACTTC

V gene: TRBV21-1
clone size: .
D gene: .
J gene: TRBJ2-4
CDR3 protein: CASSLGAQIIPKNIQYF
CDR3 DNA: TGTGCCAGCAGCTTAGGGGCACAGATAATACCCAAAAACATTCAGTACTTC

V gene: TRBV20-1
clone size: .
D gene: TRBD2
J gene: TRBJ2-4
CDR3 protein: CSARAPVGSGGPRSIQYF
CDR3 DNA: TGCAGTGCTAGAGCCCCCGTGGGTAGCGGGGGGCCTCGTTCTATTCAGTACTTC

V gene: TRBV6-1
clone size: many
D gene: .
J gene: TRBJ2-7
CDR3 protein: CASNTNEQYF
CDR3 DNA: TGTGCCTCCAACACCAACGAGCAGTACTTC

V gene: TRBV7-6
clone size: few
D gene: TRBD1
J gene: TRBJ1-2
CDR3 protein: CASSTTGGSSGYTF
CDR3 DNA: TGTGCCAGCAGCACAACAGGGGGCTCTAGCGGCTACACCTTC